This TCR beta chain emerged from a study of blood T cell repertoires in COVID-19. The wider study: The United States, Italy and Spain provided the acute and convalescent COVID-19 samples.

As processed by the authors: Nucleated cell counts were estimated from reference gene primer amplification. Only in-frame clones appear in the TCRdb table, and some are missing; sequencing was by immunoSEQ multiplex PCR. V and J calls plus clone size are reproduced from that table; the DNA served to infer D and trimming. The repertoire consists of some 350,000 clones, with over 75% occurring once and the leading ten covering less than 6%. Cohort assignment relied on participant-reported clinical history. Recovered participants had two consecutive negative NP/OP PCR tests, healthcare professional clearance, or symptom resolution. This CDR3 contains 12 residues. Trimming took 5 bases from V and 4 from J, leaving 5 bases between them.

Sequenced material: PBMCs or T cells enriched from blood (not recorded which). This clonotype was obtained from a woman aged 25 to 39 who had recovered from COVID-19. The chain links TRBV12-3 or TRBV12-4 to TRBJ2-2; unclear D gene. The CDR3 loop reads CASSTITGELFF. The CDR3 DNA reads as TGTGCCAGCAGTACTATCACCGGGGAGCTGTTTTTT.